The 21 T cell receptor beta chains below come from one sample, sequenced in a study of control samples from healthy donors and cancer patients. Generated by immunoSEQ multiplex PCR, the TCRdb table keeps only in-frame clones and is missing some. This sample carries 82,000 or so clones, about 93% of them seen once, and the ten largest clones take 4.8%. The sample comprised blood. The receptor set was obtained from a woman between 18 and 30 years old in good health.

This clone was observed a single time. This sequence joins TRBV2 and TRBJ1-2, with D unclear. Trimming took off 6 bases at V and 8 bases at J, with 22 bases between the two ends. The CDR3 spans 15 residues. Germline CDR1 is SNHLY and CDR2 is FYNNEI. The CDR3, as DNA: TGTGCCAGCAGCGAAAGCACCCCTTTTTCTATGGGCTACACCTTC. Translated, it gives CASSESTPFSMGYTF.

The chain uses TRBV7-7 and TRBJ2-2; 13 bases align to TRBD2. The germline V gene encodes CDR1 SSHAT and CDR2 FNYEAQ (reference sequence). The CDR3 totals 17 residues. V lost 1 base, J lost 6 bases, and 5 bases stayed unmatched. The CDR3 coding sequence is TGTGCCAGCAGCTTAGTGGGGACTAGCGGGAAATCCGGGGAGCTGTTTTTT. As protein: CASSLVGTSGKSGELFF.

The chain uses TRBV2 and TRBJ2-7; TRBD2 matches at 9 bases. Trimming at V came to 6 bases and at J to 2 bases, leaving 2 bases not matched to a gene. This CDR3 contains 13 residues. The germline gives CDR1 SNHLY, CDR2 FYNNEI. The CDR3 DNA sequence: TGTGCCAGCAGAGGACTAGCGACCTACGAGCAGTACTTC. Its translation is CASRGLATYEQYF.

V gene TRBV14 combines with J gene TRBJ2-6; D may correspond to TRBD1 or TRBD2 (5 bases each). Germline CDR1 SGHDN, CDR2 FVKESK. There are 17 residues in the CDR3. Trimming cost V 1 base and J 4 bases, with 14 bases left between them. The CDR3 DNA is TGTGCCAGCAGCCAAGTAATTGGGGGTGCGGGGGCCAACGTCCTGACTTTC. This codes for CASSQVIGGAGANVLTF.

The V call is TRBV19, the J call TRBJ1-2; unclear D gene. Looked up from germline, CDR1 is LNHDA and CDR2 is SQIVND (reference sequence). There are 14 residues in the CDR3. V shed 1 base and J shed 2 bases, with 8 bases lying between them. The CDR3 region has the DNA TGTGCCAGTAGTATAGTGGGAACCAACTATGGCTACACCTTC. Translating it yields CASSIVGTNYGYTF.

V gene TRBV2 combines with J gene TRBJ1-5, with a weak D call TRBD1 (5 bases). This CDR3 is built from 21 residues. The ends were cut back, 2 bases at V and 3 bases at J, with 29 bases in the middle. Germline V CDR1 and CDR2: SNHLY, FYNNEI. The DNA for the CDR3 is TGTGCCAGCAGTGAACCAATGGGCGATGACAAAGGCGGGGGTAACAATCAGCCCCAGCATTTT. This translates into CASSEPMGDDKGGGNNQPQHF.

The chain joins TRBV10-3 to TRBJ2-7; either TRBD1 or TRBD2 may supply D (5 bases each). This CDR3 is 12 amino acids long. Looked up from germline, CDR1 is ENHRY and CDR2 is SYGVKD. V lost 10 bases and J lost 3, with 13 bases in between. In DNA, the CDR3 is TGTGCCACCATGACAGAGGGCTACGAGCAGTACTTC. Its protein product is CATMTEGYEQYF.

The chain joins TRBV29-1 to TRBJ2-7; possible D gene TRBD2, 5 bases. V dropped 7 bases and J dropped 2 bases, with 12 bases sitting between them. Germline-derived CDR1 and CDR2 are SQVTM and ANQGSEA. The CDR3 totals 12 residues. The CDR3 spells CSGGYPPYEQYF. The CDR3 coding sequence is TGCAGCGGAGGGTACCCTCCCTACGAGCAGTACTTC.

This clone was seen a handful of times. The chain combines TRBV3-1 (or the pseudogene TRBV3-2) with TRBJ2-1; 8 bases match TRBD2. After removal of 4 bases from V and 1 base from J, the junction contained 6 bases not matched to a gene. The CDR3 is 16 amino acids. Germline V gene data show CDR1 as LGHDT and CDR2 as YNNKEL (reference sequence). Here the CDR3 reads CASSLTLADSYNEQFF. In nucleotides, the CDR3 is TGTGCCAGCAGCCTAACACTAGCGGATTCCTACAATGAGCAGTTCTTC.

The chain couples TRBV6-1 to TRBJ1-5; maybe TRBD1 (5 bases). Trimming removed 4 bases from V and 3 bases from J, with 19 bases in between. Per germline, CDR1 MNHNS and CDR2 SASEGT. The CDR3 loop spans 17 amino acids. CDR3 sequence (DNA): TGTGCCAGCAGTGGGAATACCTGGGGGTTGCCCAATCAGCCCCAGCATTTT. Protein sequence: CASSGNTWGLPNQPQHF.

This chain joins TRBV9 and TRBJ2-4; D remains ambiguous. The CDR3 extends over 13 amino acids. Germline CDR1 reads SGDLS; CDR2 reads YYNGEE. The V end lost 4 bases, the J end lost 8 bases, and 13 bases lay between the germline ends. The CDR3 here is CASSPTLWDIQYF. In DNA, the CDR3 is TGTGCCAGCAGCCCCACCCTTTGGGACATTCAGTACTTC.

The chain carries TRBV5-4 and TRBJ2-5; the D is unclear. The germline V gene encodes CDR1 SGHNT and CDR2 YYREEE (reference sequence). CDR3 length equals 12 residues. Trimming cost V 0 bases and J 2 bases, with 2 bases left between them. In DNA form, the CDR3 reads TGTGCCAGCAGCTTGGCTCAAGAGACCCAGTACTTC. Amino acid sequence: CASSLAQETQYF.

The chain links TRBV21-1 to TRBJ2-7; the table's D call, TRBD1, has no DNA check behind it. TRBV21-1 is marked as a pseudogene. The CDR3 runs to 13 residues. The CDR3: CASSNGQPYEQYF. The CDR3 nucleotides are TGTGCCAGCAGCAATGGACAGCCCTACGAGCAGTACTTC.

V usage is TRBV5-4 and J usage is TRBJ2-5, with 9 bases that match TRBD1. Germline V gene sequence: CDR1 SGHNT, CDR2 YYREEE (reference sequence). The CDR3 runs to 15 residues. Trimming cost V 4 bases and J 3 bases; bases outside gene matches: 7. The CDR3 DNA reads as TGTGCCAGCAGCCCAACTGGACAGGGGAAAGAGACCCAGTACTTC. This encodes CASSPTGQGKETQYF.

The chain recombines TRBV5-1 with TRBJ2-5, with a tentative D call TRBD2 (5 bases). CDR1 SGHRS and CDR2 YFSETQ come from the germline V gene. The ends were cut back, 0 bases at V and 0 bases at J, with 6 bases in the middle. The CDR3 is made up of 14 amino acids. This CDR3 reads CASSLAGNQETQYF. As DNA, the CDR3 is TGCGCCAGCAGCTTGGCGGGGAACCAAGAGACCCAGTACTTC.

As to this clone: Different DNA sequences within this sample yield the same CDR3. The chain recombines TRBV5-1 with TRBJ2-7; TRBD1 matches 7 bases. Germline CDR1 reads SGHRS; CDR2 reads YFSETQ. The CDR3 length is 11 residues. V lost 5 bases to trimming and J lost 7 bases; unmatched junction nucleotides: 3. The CDR3 loop reads CASRQGVEQYF. The CDR3 DNA reads TGCGCCAGCAGGCAGGGGGTAGAGCAGTACTTC. The whole variable domain, remainder taken from reference TRBV5-1 and TRBJ2-7, is KAGVTQTPRYLIKTRGQQVTLSCSPISGHRSVSWYQQTPGQGLQFLFEYFSETQRNKGNFPGRFSGRQFSNSRSEMNVSTLELGDSALYLCASRQGVEQYFGPGTRLTVT.

The chain links TRBV28 to TRBJ1-4; D perhaps matches TRBD1 (6 bases). Per the germline V gene, CDR1 is MDHEN and CDR2 is SYDVKM. CDR3 length: 13 amino acids. V gave up 2 bases and J gave up 8 bases, with 9 bases separating them. This CDR3 is CASSLQGREKLFF. The DNA for the CDR3 is TGTGCCAGCAGTTTACAGGGGCGAGAAAAACTGTTTTTT.

The J gene is TRBJ2-5, the V gene TRBV5-1; D is unresolved. Germline CDR1 and CDR2: SGHRS and YFSETQ. The CDR3 has 15 residues. The ends were cut back, 0 bases at V and 1 base at J, with 10 bases in the middle. CDR3 in DNA: TGCGCCAGCAGCTTGGGAGCTAATTCCCAAGAGACCCAGTACTTC. Translation: CASSLGANSQETQYF.

The chain recombines TRBV6-2 or TRBV6-3 with TRBJ1-1; D not resolved. V lost 2 bases to trimming and J lost 2 bases, with 3 bases between them. The CDR3 loop spans 12 amino acids. The germline CDR1 and CDR2 sequences are MNHEY and SVGEGT. Written as DNA, the CDR3 is TGTGCCAGCAGTTACCTTAACACTGAAGCTTTCTTT. It translates to CASSYLNTEAFF.

The chain employs TRBV7-2 and TRBJ1-4; the match to TRBD1 covers 9 bases. V shed 4 bases, J shed 3 bases, and the junction held 9 bases outside the gene matches. CDR3 length: 17 residues. Germline assignment: CDR1 SGHTA and CDR2 FQGNSA. CDR3 nucleotide sequence: TGTGCCAGCAGCTCGGGGACAGGGATCGTAGCTAATGAAAAACTGTTTTTT. Its protein product is CASSSGTGIVANEKLFF.

This clone was detected only once. This chain links TRBV28 with TRBJ2-3, with TRBD2 identical over 13 bases. Germline V gene data show CDR1 as MDHEN and CDR2 as SYDVKM. The CDR3 is made up of 18 amino acids. Unmatched junction bases numbered 7, after V lost 4 bases and J lost 0 bases. DNA of the CDR3: TGTGCCAGCAGTTGGACTAGCGGGAGAGGCACTAGCACAGATACGCAGTATTTT. Translated: CASSWTSGRGTSTDTQYF. The variable domain in full, with the rest retrieved from reference TRBV28 and TRBJ2-3, is DVKVTQSSRYLVKRTGEKVFLECVQDMDHENMFWYRQDPGLGLRLIYFSYDVKMKEKGDIPEGYSVSREKKERFSLILESASTNQTSMYLCASSWTSGRGTSTDTQYFGPGTRLTVL.